This record concerns one T cell receptor beta chain sequence. This clonotype has a count of ten or more. The antigen it binds to is not known. Within one base of it there is no much larger clone, and no base qualities were kept. The data were taken from a study of CD8 T cells in ankylosing spondylitis (dated by TCRdb to 2015 to 2018). A note on the overall study: T cell receptor beta repertoires were profiled in healthy donors and ankylosing spondylitis patients so that disease-linked TCR variants could be found. The full study cohort was made up of about 25 ankylosing spondylitis patients and 108 healthy donors. Samples of peripheral blood were taken, and for ankylosing spondylitis patients, synovial fluid was collected as well. Broad study findings and their caveats: In peripheral blood, the disease-linked clones were found at relatively low frequencies and had a CD8+ phenotype. Some TCR beta motif variants had previously been reported in synovial fluid and blood of reactive arthritis patients, which suggested common disease-initiation mechanisms. According to the report, matched synovial fluid samples from ankylosing spondylitis patients were significantly enriched for the disease-linked clones. Blood from ankylosing spondylitis patients appeared to be characterized by a TCR beta motif made up of several highly homologous amino acid variants.

Sequencing used an Illumina HiSeq 2500. TCR beta libraries were prepared by quantitative 5'-RACE with molecular barcodes. In the paper's pipeline: A new computational method, built on a probabilistic model of VDJ rearrangement, was used to identify disease-linked TCR variants. TCRdb trimmed public reads at Q25 via fastp, called clones via MiXCR and kept in-frame beta chains. Merged by CDR3 protein, the rows form single entries marked with the most common genes and DNA. TCRdb, not the original authors, processed these V and J calls. The sample table holds 100,000 to 150,000 distinct CDR3 sequences, of which about 7% were seen once. The top ten clonotypes cover about 12% of the sample. Measured from the cysteine to the phenylalanine, the CDR3 is 13 residues long. The sequence is cut down to CDR3 DNA, 39 bases in frame from base 1. CDR1 is given as SGDLS and CDR2 as YYNGEE, both from the germline V gene. The V and J ends are trimmed by 0 bases and 3 bases, leaving 6 bases between them.

The rearranged segments are TRBV9 and TRBJ2-5, with no D gene named confidently. This clonotype originated in a male donor with ankylosing spondylitis or in good health (not recorded which). Sample: blood, either unsorted or a sorted T cell fraction (not recorded which). CDR3 loop: CASSVDKKETQYF. At the DNA level, the sequence is TGTGCCAGCAGCGTAGACAAAAAAGAGACCCAGTACTTC. With the portions outside the CDR3 filled from the reference TRBV9 and TRBJ2-5 genes, the complete variable region becomes DSGVTQTPKHLITATGQRVTLRCSPRSGDLSVYWYQQSLDQGLQFLIQYYNGEERAKGNILERFSAQQFPDLHSELNLSSLELGDSALYFCASSVDKKETQYFGPGTRLLVL.